One T cell receptor beta chain is described in this entry. The data were obtained in a study of shared clonotypes between healthy human individuals. Sequenced by immunoSEQ multiplex PCR; TCRdb stores in-frame clones only, minus some. The data hold around 2.1 million clones, with more than 85% observed a single time. Only CD45RO-negative cells positively selected for CCR7 counted as naive CD8 cells, so terminally differentiated effector memory CD45RA+ cells were excluded. Germline assignment: CDR1 MNHNS and CDR2 SASEGT. V lost 6 bases, J lost 4 bases, and 19 bases lay in between. There are 15 residues in the CDR3.

The TCR sequence derives from a man younger than 30 in good health. Some clones in this sample may be carry-over from other donors' samples. The sequencing input was naive CD8+ T cells from PBMCs. The rearrangement joins TRBV6-1 to TRBJ2-7; tentative D call: TRBD2 (6 bases). In nucleotides, the CDR3 is TGTGCCAGCAGCAAAAGGGTAGCGGATCCTTACGAGCAGTACTTC. This translates into CASSKRVADPYEQYF.